A single sample gave rise to the 21 T cell receptor beta chains below, sequenced in a study of Ad26.COV2.S vaccination and SARS-CoV-2 variants. The treatment here: some 20 received Ad26.COV2.S at low or high dose, single or two shots; about 5 received placebo; per-sample allocation not given. The investigators took samples on day 63 after the first vaccine or placebo injection. Generated by immunoSEQ multiplex PCR, the TCRdb table keeps only in-frame clones and is missing some. This sample has 200,000 to 300,000 clones, with about 83% found just once. The specimen comprised peripheral blood, sampled in a trial of Ad26.COV2.S vaccine versus placebo. These receptors were obtained from a person between 18 and 65 years old who received the Ad26.COV2.S COVID-19 vaccine or a placebo.

The chain employs TRBV7-3 and TRBJ2-7; D may be TRBD1 (5 bases). This CDR3 is 16 amino acids long. The germline gives CDR1 SGHTA, CDR2 FQGTGA. V was clipped by 0 bases and J by 2 bases, with 14 bases between them. CDR3 loop: CASSLTAQGLPYEQYV. The DNA of the CDR3 is TGTGCCAGCAGCTTAACAGCTCAGGGCTTGCCCTACGAGCAGTACGTC.

The gene calls are TRBV5-1 and TRBJ2-2; a weak D match, TRBD2 (5 bases). The germline V gene encodes CDR1 SGHRS and CDR2 YFSETQ. The germline V and J ends were trimmed by 2 bases and 2 bases, with 7 bases remaining between them. The CDR3 is made up of 14 amino acids. The CDR3 DNA reads as TGCGCCAGCAGCTTTGGAGGTAACACCGGGGAGCTGTTTTTT. Translated, it gives CASSFGGNTGELFF.

The CDR3 DNA sequence: TGTGCCAGCAGCCAAGATGGGGGGGGCAATCAGCCCCAGCATTTT. This sequence encodes CASSQDGGGNQPQHF. This chain connects TRBV4-2 to TRBJ1-5; a possible D gene is TRBD1 (5 bases). CDR1 and CDR2 (germline): LGHNA, YNFKEQ. The ends were cut back, 0 bases at V and 2 bases at J, with 8 bases in the middle. The CDR3 has 15 amino acids.

With regard to this clone: This same CDR3 is encoded by further DNA sequences in the sample. The V gene is TRBV19, the J gene TRBJ1-5; D call uncertain. The CDR3 runs 14 residues. The V end lost 2 bases, the J end lost 3 bases, and 8 bases lay between the germline ends. The V gene's germline CDR1 is LNHDA and CDR2 SQIVND (reference sequence). CDR3 residues: CASSIYGDNQPQHF. CDR3 sequence (DNA): TGTGCCAGTAGTATATACGGGGACAATCAGCCCCAGCATTTT.

The genes are TRBV28 and TRBJ2-7, with D possibly TRBD1 on 5 matching bases. Germline CDR1 is MDHEN and CDR2 is SYDVKM. CDR3 length: 13 amino acids. Between the trimmed V and J ends, which lost 8 bases and 0 bases, there was a span of 11 bases. In DNA form, the CDR3 reads TGTGCCAGCTTACGCCAGGGCTCCTACGAGCAGTACTTC. Its translation: CASLRQGSYEQYF.

The chain employs TRBV27 and TRBJ2-1; 8 bases agree with TRBD2. This CDR3 has 15 residues. Trimming cost V 6 bases and J 6 bases; bases outside gene matches: 10. Germline CDR1 and CDR2: MNHEY and SMNVEV (reference sequence). CDR3 sequence (DNA): TGTGCCAGCAGCCGGGACGGGGGGGCATTCAATGAGCAGTTCTTC. Protein: CASSRDGGAFNEQFF.

The chain joins TRBV29-1 to TRBJ2-7; D could derive from TRBD1 or TRBD2 (7 bases each). V lost 3 bases and J 2 bases, leaving 17 bases between the germline ends. From germline, CDR1 is SQVTM and CDR2 ANQGSEA. This CDR3 region has 15 residues. The CDR3 reads CSVEGERDRPYEQYF. DNA of the CDR3: TGCAGCGTTGAGGGGGAGCGGGACAGACCCTACGAGCAGTACTTC.

Here the CDR3 reads CASTFYPQRGSLNTGELFF. The DNA of the CDR3 is TGTGCCAGTACCTTCTACCCTCAGCGGGGGTCATTGAACACCGGGGAGCTGTTTTTT. V is TRBV19 and J is TRBJ2-2, with 8 bases identical to TRBD2. The V and J ends lost 7 bases and 1 base, in that order; junction bases with no gene match: 17. The CDR3 covers 19 residues. Looked up from germline, CDR1 is LNHDA and CDR2 is SQIVND (reference sequence).

Regarding this clone: The same CDR3 is also encoded by other DNA sequences in this sample. The chain is built from TRBV7-9 and TRBJ2-2; the match to TRBD2 covers 7 bases. This CDR3 is built from 14 residues. CDR1 and CDR2 (germline): SEHNR, FQNEAQ (reference sequence). The junction had 0 bases not matched to a gene; V was cut back by 0 bases and J by 5 bases. In DNA form, the CDR3 reads TGTGCCAGCAGCTTAGCGGGAGGGACCGGGGAGCTGTTTTTT. Translating gives CASSLAGGTGELFF.

This clone was seen just once. The chain is built from TRBV13 and TRBJ2-7, with TRBD1 matching over 8 bases. CDR3 size: 15 residues. The V gene end was trimmed by 5 bases and the J gene end by 3 bases; junction bases not matched to a gene: 9. Germline assignment: CDR1 PRHDT and CDR2 FYEKMQ (reference sequence). CDR3 nucleotide sequence: TGTGCCAGCAGCCCCATGACAGGGGTCCGCTACGAGCAGTACTTC. As protein: CASSPMTGVRYEQYF.

This clone has a single count. The chain links TRBV2 to TRBJ2-1; 11 nucleotides agree with TRBD2. From germline, CDR1 is SNHLY and CDR2 FYNNEI. The CDR3 runs 14 residues. V dropped 5 bases and J dropped 10; count of bases not matched to a gene: 7. CDR3 sequence reads: CASSTSGSTGEQFF. CDR3 coding DNA: TGTGCCAGCAGTACTAGCGGGAGCACAGGAGAGCAGTTCTTC.

The chain has TRBV6-2 or TRBV6-3 and TRBJ1-2; D gene uncertain. This CDR3 comprises 12 residues. The germline V gene encodes CDR1 MNHEY and CDR2 SVGEGT. The V end lost 3 bases, the J end lost 3 bases, and 5 bases lay between the germline ends. The CDR3 loop is CASSYEYYGYTF. Written as DNA, the CDR3 is TGTGCCAGCAGTTATGAATACTATGGCTACACCTTC.

The chain links TRBV2 to TRBJ1-6; D not resolved. Germline V gene lookup returns CDR1 SNHLY and CDR2 FYNNEI. The CDR3 covers 11 residues. V was cut by 6 bases and J by 14 bases, with 11 bases left in between. The CDR3 spells CASSPGSSLHF. The CDR3 DNA follows: TGTGCCAGCAGCCCTGGGTCCTCCCTCCACTTT.

This clone came up many times. The rearrangement joins TRBV6-4 to TRBJ1-5, with 7 bases identical to TRBD1. The J segment lost 2 bases and the V segment lost 6 bases, leaving 16 bases of the junction unmatched. Germline V gene lookup returns CDR1 MRHNA and CDR2 SNTAGT. CDR3 length: 18 amino acids. This chain's CDR3 is CASRRTGRGGRGNQPQHF. As DNA, the CDR3 is TGTGCCAGCAGACGGACAGGAAGGGGGGGAAGGGGCAATCAGCCCCAGCATTTT.

The chain has TRBV4-1 and TRBJ2-5, with D perhaps matching TRBD2 (5 bases). Germline assignment: CDR1 MGHRA and CDR2 YSYEKL. This CDR3 region has 17 residues. Trimming cost V 0 bases and J 0 bases, with 14 bases left between them. The CDR3 nucleotides read TGCGCCAGCAGCCAAGACCAAGGAGGTACCAACCAAGAGACCCAGTACTTC. Translating gives CASSQDQGGTNQETQYF.

The rearrangement uses TRBV12-5 and TRBJ2-2; D may match TRBD1 or TRBD2 (6 bases each). With 7 bases removed from V and 5 bases from J, the gap between germline ends came to 20 bases. This CDR3 comprises 16 residues. The germline gives CDR1 LGHNT, CDR2 FRNRAP. The CDR3 DNA sequence: TGTGCTAGTGCCAAAAACGGGGGCAGGGGAACCGGGGAGCTGTTTTTT. Translating gives CASAKNGGRGTGELFF.

The chain uses TRBV6-1 and TRBJ1-2; TRBD1 aligns across 8 bases. Germline V gene data show CDR1 as MNHNS and CDR2 as SASEGT. This CDR3 comprises 15 residues. J gave up 4 bases and V 2 bases, and 6 bases lay outside the gene matches. In DNA form, the CDR3 reads TGTGCCAGCAGTGAACAGGGGGCGTTTGGCTATGGCTACACCTTC. Amino acids: CASSEQGAFGYGYTF.

The chain is built from TRBV10-1 and TRBJ2-7; D uncertain. Per germline, CDR1 WNHNN and CDR2 SYGVQD (reference sequence). The V end lost 2 bases, the J end lost 7 bases, and 12 bases lay between the germline ends. The CDR3 spans 13 residues. This CDR3 is CASSENSAWEQYV. CDR3 coding DNA: TGCGCCAGCAGTGAGAATAGTGCTTGGGAGCAGTACGTC.

V is TRBV6-5 and J is TRBJ1-4; perhaps TRBD1 as D (5 bases). This CDR3 is 15 amino acids long. The ends were cut back, 0 bases at V and 4 bases at J, with 9 bases in the middle. CDR1 MNHEY and CDR2 SVGAGI come from the germline V gene. CDR3 nucleotides: TGTGCCAGCAGTTACTCGGGGACCCATAATGAAAAACTGTTTTTT. Translated: CASSYSGTHNEKLFF.

The V call is TRBV10-3, the J call TRBJ1-2, with D unresolved. Germline CDR1 ENHRY, CDR2 SYGVKD. V was pared by 2 bases and J by 1 base, with 11 bases between. The CDR3 extends over 15 amino acids. This CDR3 is CAISEATVNNYGYTF. CDR3 nucleotides: TGTGCCATCAGTGAGGCGACGGTTAATAACTATGGCTACACCTTC.

The V call is TRBV24-1, the J call TRBJ2-6; D gene ambiguous. Deletions cut 3 bases from V and 3 bases from J, with 8 bases between. Germline values: CDR1 KGHDR, CDR2 SFDVKD. This CDR3 spans 15 amino acids. For the CDR3, the DNA is TGTGCCACCAGTGATCCGACCTTTGGGGCCAACGTCCTGACTTTC. Amino acids: CATSDPTFGANVLTF.